This TCR beta chain comes out of a study of shared clonotypes between healthy human individuals. Deep level was the assay's run setting. This table comes from immunoSEQ multiplex PCR, and its TCRdb copy is limited to in-frame clones, with some not included. Of fewer than 600,000 clones in the sample, 75% to 85% were seen once. The ends lost 2 bases at V and 1 base at J; junction bases unmatched: 10. Germline V lookup: CDR1 SGHTS, CDR2 YDEGEE. There are 18 residues in the CDR3. The J gene is TRBJ2-5, the V gene TRBV5-8, with 11 bases fitting TRBD2. The sequence derives from a woman aged 40-49 years in good health. Some clones in this sample may be carry-over from other donors' samples. Sequences were obtained from PBMCs. For the CDR3, the DNA is TGTGCCAGCAGCTTACTGACTAGCGGGATGGTAATCCAAGAGACCCAGTACTTC. Protein: CASSLLTSGMVIQETQYF.